This TCR beta chain emerged from a study of shared clonotypes between healthy human individuals (dated by TCRdb to about 2020). At the level of the whole study: A couple of women and three men aged 18 to 49 years were included in the cohort. The study deeply sequenced blood TCR repertoires of about 5 healthy adults to estimate repertoire size and the extent of clonotype sharing between individuals. Libraries were prepared and TCR repertoires were sequenced by different laboratories using diverse techniques, in order to increase sequencing depth and limit assay-specific biases. Each donor's leukapheresis produced roughly between roughly 0.85 and 9.5 billion PBMCs. The paper's findings and limits, for the study overall: Because the study included a small number of donors, the genetic and exposure-history diversity represented was limited. Pairwise subsampling led to the expectation that sequencing depth would affect the degree of clonotype sharing among donors. Sampling was restricted to blood, and TCR repertoires in tissues likely differ from the TCR repertoires found in blood.

The CDR3 runs 13 residues from the cysteine to the phenylalanine. Kept here is only the CDR3 DNA, which spans 39 bases and is read in frame from base 1. CDR1 MDHEN and CDR2 SYDVKM were looked up in the germline V gene. Trimmed from V: 2 bases; trimmed from J: 4 bases; junction bases lacking a gene match: 0. TCR CDR3 regions were amplified from genomic DNA by multiplex PCR using the deep immunoSEQ assay. Genomic DNA extracted from each cell subset was distributed evenly over all wells of several immunoSEQ 96-well plates, and each plate served as one replicate. For unsorted PBMC, approximately 0.3 ug of genomic DNA, equivalent to around 30,000 T cell genomes, went into each replicate PCR. Ten immunoSEQ deep assay plates were used to sequence unsorted PBMC genomic DNA. Purified libraries were measured with a Qubit 3.0 fluorometer, size-checked on a Bioanalyzer 2100, and measured again with the KAPA Library Quantification kit. Every immunoSEQ 96-well plate was sequenced on a separate single-read 150-cycle Illumina NextSeq 550 flow cell. On the authors' methods: Because only junctional sequences without quality scores were contained in the immunoSEQ output, filtering matching that applied to full-length reads could not be performed. Sequences were annotated with PyIR, a Python wrapper for IgBLAST v1.9, and V/J genes and CDR3 were assigned using IMGT germline references. Reads with weak V/J assignments (E-value above 1e-6), missing CDR3, stop codons, out-of-frame junctions, or ambiguous translated residues were removed. V3J clonotypes were defined as sequences sharing an identical inferred V gene, J gene, and CDR3 amino acid sequence. Percentage overlap between repertoires was computed as shared unique clonotypes divided by the size of the smaller repertoire. Repertoire richness was assessed with RTK rarefaction, the Chao1 estimator, and Recon v2.1 estimates of unobserved clonotypes. The table comes from immuneACCESS by way of TCRdb, which keeps in-frame sequences with V and J called. Part of the clones is missing from these tables; in studies checked, under half for an unresolved V gene and the rest for unknown reasons. For V, J and clone size, that table is used; D and trimming come from the DNA. This sample comprises 450,000 to 500,000 clones, about 84% of them detected only once. Roughly 13% of the sample lies in the top ten.

Regarding this clone: The clone's antigen remains unknown. No base-level quality is on record; no much larger clone is a single base apart.

Healthy HIV-negative adults with no recently reported acute infections or vaccinations were included as donors. Every donor was a Caucasian adult residing in Nashville, Tennessee, USA. For unsorted samples, 100 million or so PBMCs were counted, and genomic DNA was extracted using the QIAamp DNA Blood Mini kit. After blood collection by leukapheresis, PBMCs were isolated using Ficoll-Histopaque density gradient centrifugation and then cryopreserved in the vapor phase of liquid nitrogen. The chain links TRBV28 with TRBJ1-2; TRBD1 lines up with 8 middle nucleotides. The specimen sequenced was PBMCs. The origin of this receptor is a woman in her thirties or forties in good health. Some clones in this sample may be carry-over from other donors' samples. The DNA is TGTGCCAGCAGTTTACAGGGGGCCTATGGCTACACCTTC. Its amino acids are CASSLQGAYGYTF.